What follows are 24 T cell receptor beta chains derived from one specimen sequenced in a study of blood T cell repertoires in COVID-19. Clones were sequenced by immunoSEQ multiplex PCR, and TCRdb holds only the in-frame ones, with some missing. The sample carries 150,000 to 200,000 clones, roughly 85% recorded once. The sequencing input was peripheral blood. The receptors shown here come from a man in his forties with acute or convalescent COVID-19.

The genes are TRBV7-9 and TRBJ1-2, with a tentative D call TRBD1 (5 bases). Germline V gene data show CDR1 as SEHNR and CDR2 as FQNEAQ (reference sequence). Trimming stripped 8 bases from V and 0 bases from J, with 7 bases between. CDR3 length equals 12 residues. This CDR3 is CASSGSNYGYTF. The CDR3 nucleotides read TGTGCCAGCTCAGGGTCTAACTATGGCTACACCTTC.

This clone has a handful of counts. The chain employs TRBV4-1 and TRBJ2-7, with D unresolved. Germline V CDR1 and CDR2: MGHRA, YSYEKL. With 4 bases removed from V and 2 bases from J, the gap between germline ends came to 9 bases. CDR3 length: 13 residues. CDR3 nucleotide sequence: TGCGCCAGCAGCCTCAGGTGGACCTACGAGCAGTACTTC. Translation gives CASSLRWTYEQYF.

The genes are TRBV6-5 and TRBJ2-1, with TRBD2 matching 7 bases. Germline CDR1 MNHEY, CDR2 SVGAGI. This CDR3 has 14 residues. V dropped 8 bases and J dropped 10; count of bases not matched to a gene: 14. This chain's CDR3 is CASAGRGGVKEQFF. As DNA, the CDR3 is TGTGCCAGCGCGGGTCGCGGGGGAGTGAAGGAGCAGTTCTTC.

This clone was found once. The chain links TRBV5-1 to TRBJ2-3; no clear D gene. The CDR3 covers 13 residues. Deletions cut 1 base from V and 3 bases from J, with 6 bases between. Per the germline V gene, CDR1 is SGHRS and CDR2 is YFSETQ. CDR3 DNA: TGCGCCAGCAGCTTGCAGGTAACAGATACGCAGTATTTT. This encodes CASSLQVTDTQYF.

The rearrangement joins TRBV6-5 to TRBJ1-5, with 9 nucleotides matching TRBD1. V shed 8 bases and J 6 bases; nucleotides not matched to a gene: 5. The CDR3 has 13 residues. In germline, CDR1 is MNHEY, CDR2 SVGAGI. CDR3 region: CASHTGGSQPQHF. The CDR3 region has the DNA TGTGCCAGCCATACAGGGGGCTCTCAGCCCCAGCATTTT.

This sequence joins TRBV14 and TRBJ2-3, with 9 bases lining up with TRBD2. Trimming cost V 4 bases and J 5 bases; bases outside gene matches: 10. Germline loops: CDR1 SGHDN, CDR2 FVKESK. The CDR3 runs to 16 residues. The DNA for the CDR3 is TGTGCCAGCAGCCTCATAGCGGGGGCGGGAGAAGATACGCAGTATTTT. Residues: CASSLIAGAGEDTQYF. Variable domain in full (rest from reference TRBV14 and TRBJ2-3): EAGVTQFPSHSVIEKGQTVTLRCDPISGHDNLYWYRRVMGKEIKFLLHFVKESKQDESGMPNNRFLAERTGGTYSTLKVQPAELEDSGVYFCASSLIAGAGEDTQYFGPGTRLTVL.

The chain combines TRBV29-1 with TRBJ2-3, with 7 bases identical to TRBD2. Germline values: CDR1 SQVTM, CDR2 ANQGSEA. The V gene end was trimmed by 8 bases and the J gene end by 2 bases; junction bases not matched to a gene: 10. The CDR3 is made up of 14 amino acids. The DNA of the CDR3 is TGCAGCATTTCCCAAGCGGGGATCACAGATACGCAGTATTTT. It specifies CSISQAGITDTQYF.

The chain is built from TRBV6-5 and TRBJ1-1; D remains ambiguous. The CDR3 has 13 amino acids. In germline, CDR1 is MNHEY, CDR2 SVGAGI. Trimming took 2 bases from V and 9 from J, leaving 13 bases between them. The CDR3 coding sequence is TGTGCCAGCAGTTACGCTCTGGCAGGTCAAGCTTTCTTT. Protein: CASSYALAGQAFF.

This clone has a single count. This rearrangement joins TRBV9 to TRBJ2-5, with 7 nucleotides matching TRBD2. The CDR3 contains 15 residues. The J segment lost 4 bases and the V segment lost 4 bases, leaving 10 bases of the junction unmatched. Germline CDR1 is SGDLS and CDR2 is YYNGEE. CDR3 sequence: CASSSSGGIGETQYF. Here the CDR3 DNA reads TGTGCCAGCAGCTCCTCCGGGGGGATTGGAGAGACCCAGTACTTC.

The rearrangement joins TRBV2 to TRBJ1-2, with D perhaps matching TRBD1 (6 bases). Germline-derived CDR1 and CDR2 are SNHLY and FYNNEI. V gave up 6 bases and J gave up 8 bases, with 22 bases separating them. This CDR3 is built from 15 residues. The CDR3 DNA reads as TGTGCCAGCAGGGACACAGGGTCTAGGACGGGAGGCTACACCTTC. It specifies CASRDTGSRTGGYTF.

The V and J genes are TRBV12-5 and TRBJ2-3; maybe TRBD2 (5 bases). The ends were cut back, 0 bases at V and 4 bases at J, with 11 bases in the middle. CDR1 and CDR2 (germline): LGHNT, FRNRAP. The CDR3 contains 15 residues. For the CDR3, the DNA is TGTGCTAGTGGTTTGGTACGGGCAGCGGCAGATACGCAGTATTTT. This codes for CASGLVRAAADTQYF.

The chain is built from TRBV6-5 and TRBJ2-3, with D perhaps matching TRBD2 (5 bases). Trimming stripped 7 bases from V and 2 bases from J, with 7 bases between. The CDR3 consists of 12 residues. CDR1 is MNHEY, CDR2 SVGAGI, per germline. The CDR3 is CASKRDTDTQYF. For the CDR3, the DNA is TGTGCCAGCAAGAGGGACACAGATACGCAGTATTTT.

This clone was seen just once. This rearrangement joins TRBV5-4 to TRBJ1-1; D unresolved. The germline V and J ends were trimmed by 2 bases and 0 bases, with 5 bases remaining between them. Germline lookup yields CDR1 SGHNT and CDR2 YYREEE (reference sequence). This CDR3 region has 13 residues. As DNA, the CDR3 is TGTGCCAGCAGCTTATCAGTGAACACTGAAGCTTTCTTT. Translation: CASSLSVNTEAFF.

The chain links TRBV5-4 to TRBJ2-3; possible D gene TRBD2, 6 bases. V was clipped by 1 base and J by 1 base, with 13 bases between them. The germline CDR1 and CDR2 sequences are SGHNT and YYREEE (reference sequence). CDR3 size: 16 residues. In DNA, the CDR3 is TGTGCCAGCAGCTTGAGGGCGGGGTTGGGCACAGATACGCAGTATTTT. It codes for CASSLRAGLGTDTQYF.

The V gene is TRBV7-6, the J gene TRBJ1-1, with D possibly TRBD1 on 6 matching bases. The germline V gene encodes CDR1 SGHVS and CDR2 FNYEAQ. V gave up 6 bases and J gave up 2 bases, with 10 bases separating them. The CDR3 consists of 13 residues. The CDR3 region is CASSKGVNTEAFF. The CDR3 DNA reads TGTGCCAGCAGTAAGGGGGTTAACACTGAAGCTTTCTTT.

This sequence joins TRBV2 and TRBJ1-5; D is possibly TRBD1 (5 bases). This CDR3 contains 14 residues. With 6 bases removed from V and 7 bases from J, the gap between germline ends came to 16 bases. Germline assignment: CDR1 SNHLY and CDR2 FYNNEI. As DNA, the CDR3 is TGTGCCAGCAGCTATCCAGGGTTGGGACAGCCCCAGCATTTT. Its translation: CASSYPGLGQPQHF.

This rearrangement joins TRBV7-2 to TRBJ2-3, with D hard to call. There are 15 residues in the CDR3. The V end lost 4 bases, the J end lost 1 base, and 12 bases lay between the germline ends. Germline V gene data show CDR1 as SGHTA and CDR2 as FQGNSA. CDR3 protein: CASSSFVGGTDTQYF. The CDR3 DNA is TGTGCCAGCAGCTCGTTCGTCGGTGGCACAGATACGCAGTATTTT. Supplemented by reference TRBV7-2 and TRBJ2-3, the full variable domain reads GAGVSQSPSNKVTEKGKDVELRCDPISGHTALYWYRQSLGQGLEFLIYFQGNSAPDKSGLPSDRFSAERTGGSVSTLTIQRTQQEDSAVYLCASSSFVGGTDTQYFGPGTRLTVL.

The genes are TRBV19 and TRBJ1-4; D unclear. CDR1 and CDR2 (germline): LNHDA, SQIVND (reference sequence). The CDR3 consists of 14 residues. Trimming shortened V by 7 bases and J by 7 bases, and 16 bases separated the two germline ends. DNA for the CDR3: TGTGCCAGTATGGGAGGGCGTTGGACTGAAAAACTGTTTTTT. Translation gives CASMGGRWTEKLFF.

This clone was detected a few times. One end of the junction does not line up with germline, which may come from a read error. The chain couples TRBV10-3 to TRBJ1-4; the D gene is possibly TRBD1 (6 bases). The CDR3 contains 15 residues. The germline gives CDR1 ENHRY, CDR2 SYGVKD. CDR3 residues: CAIRESGADNEKLFF. The CDR3 DNA reads as TGTGCCATCAGGGAGTCGGGGGCTGATAATGAAAAACTGTTTTTT.

This rearrangement joins TRBV28 to TRBJ1-4, with TRBD1 as a possible D gene (5 bases). Looked up from germline, CDR1 is MDHEN and CDR2 is SYDVKM. Trimming took 1 base from V and 3 from J, leaving 6 bases between them. This CDR3 has 14 amino acids. Here the CDR3 reads CASSLSGSNEKLFF. In DNA form, the CDR3 reads TGTGCCAGCAGTTTATCAGGGTCTAATGAAAAACTGTTTTTT.

The rearrangement links TRBV5-4 to TRBJ2-4, with D possibly matching TRBD1 (6 bases). The CDR3 extends over 13 amino acids. V lost 1 base and J lost 7, with 9 bases in between. Per the germline V gene, CDR1 is SGHNT and CDR2 is YYREEE (reference sequence). CDR3 sequence (DNA): TGTGCCAGCAGCTTGTGGGGGCGGAACATTCAGTACTTC. Protein: CASSLWGRNIQYF. Full variable domain (remainder filled in from reference TRBV5-4 and TRBJ2-4): ETGVTQSPTHLIKTRGQQVTLRCSSQSGHNTVSWYQQALGQGPQFIFQYYREEENGRGNFPPRFSGLQFPNYSSELNVNALELDDSALYLCASSLWGRNIQYFGAGTRLSVL.

The chain links TRBV29-1 to TRBJ1-1, with a tentative D call TRBD1 (5 bases). CDR3 length: 14 amino acids. Germline-derived CDR1 and CDR2 are SQVTM and ANQGSEA. CDR3: CSFREWGGSTEAFF. CDR3 nucleotides: TGCAGTTTCCGAGAATGGGGCGGGAGCACTGAAGCTTTCTTT.

V gene TRBV11-3 combines with J gene TRBJ1-5; D gene ambiguous. V dropped 1 base and J dropped 6 bases, with 7 bases sitting between them. This CDR3 is built from 13 residues. The germline V gene has CDR1 SGHNT and CDR2 YENEEA. The CDR3 region is CASSLGRSQPQHF. DNA for the CDR3: TGTGCCAGCAGCTTAGGTCGTTCTCAGCCCCAGCATTTT.

The CDR3 reads CSVTRNYMNTEAFF. The CDR3 DNA follows: TGCAGCGTGACAAGGAATTATATGAACACTGAAGCTTTCTTT. V is TRBV29-1 and J is TRBJ1-1; D ambiguous. The CDR3 runs to 14 residues. From germline, CDR1 is SQVTM and CDR2 ANQGSEA. The V end was cut by 6 bases, the J end by 0 bases, with 14 bases between.